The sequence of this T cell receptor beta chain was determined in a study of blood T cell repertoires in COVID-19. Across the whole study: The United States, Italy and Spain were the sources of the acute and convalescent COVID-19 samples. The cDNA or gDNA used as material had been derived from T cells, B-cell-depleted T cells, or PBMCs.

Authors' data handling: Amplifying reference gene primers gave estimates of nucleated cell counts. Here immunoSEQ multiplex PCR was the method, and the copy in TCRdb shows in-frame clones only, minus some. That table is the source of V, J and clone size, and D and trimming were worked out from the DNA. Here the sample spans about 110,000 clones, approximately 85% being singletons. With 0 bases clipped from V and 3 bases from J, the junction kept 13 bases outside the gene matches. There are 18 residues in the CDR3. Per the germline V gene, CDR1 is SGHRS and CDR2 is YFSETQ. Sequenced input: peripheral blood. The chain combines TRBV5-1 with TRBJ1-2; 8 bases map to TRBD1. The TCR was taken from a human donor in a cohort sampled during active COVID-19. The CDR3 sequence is CASSLGGLLTGEDYGYTF. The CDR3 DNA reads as TGCGCCAGCAGCTTGGGGGGCCTTCTGACAGGGGAGGACTATGGCTACACCTTC.